The entry that follows covers one T cell receptor (beta chain) sequence. A junction end diverges from the germline sequence, so it may reflect a read error. This table comes from immunoSEQ multiplex PCR, and its TCRdb copy is limited to in-frame clones, with some not included. The repertoire consists of tens of thousands of clones, with around 90% occurring once and the leading ten covering more than 14%. Germline lookup yields CDR1 LNHNV and CDR2 YYDKDF (reference sequence). The CDR3 is 13 residues long. The data were obtained in a study of OX40 agonist ivuxolimab in advanced cancers. Whole-study context: Three patients, one with hepatocellular carcinoma and two with cutaneous melanoma, achieved partial responses.

V is TRBV15 and J is TRBJ2-1; 9 bases map to TRBD2. This receptor was taken from an adult with an advanced solid tumor such as melanoma, head and neck, liver or kidney cancer. Sequencing was performed on CD4+ or CD8+ T cells sorted from blood, taken in a trial of the OX40 agonist ivuxolimab. For the CDR3, the DNA is TGTGCCACCACTAGCGGGAATTACAATGAACAGTTCTTC. Encoded protein: CATTSGNYNEQFF.